Each of the 31 T cell receptor beta chains below was sequenced from the same sample in a study of T cell clonotyping in hematopoietic cell transplantation. TCRdb keeps only in-frame clones here, not all; method: immunoSEQ multiplex PCR. This table has about 5,000 clones, 94% appearing once. The specimen comprised PBMCs, sampled 180 days after allogeneic stem cell transplant. Receptor source: a male patient between 60 and 69 years old who had an allogeneic stem cell transplant from a related donor, so the T cells may come from the graft donor. Some clones in this sample may be carry-over from other donors' samples.

This clone showed up just once. The J gene is TRBJ1-5, the V gene TRBV29-1; D perhaps matches TRBD1 (6 bases). Trimming cost V 8 bases and J 5 bases, with 16 bases left between them. Germline loops: CDR1 SQVTM, CDR2 ANQGSEA. This CDR3 contains 13 residues. The CDR3 spells CSLTGTPYQPQHF. CDR3 DNA sequence: TGCAGCTTGACCGGGACACCTTATCAGCCCCAGCATTTT.

This clone showed up just a few times. V is TRBV10-1 and J is TRBJ2-7, with TRBD2 matching over 7 bases. Per germline, CDR1 WNHNN and CDR2 SYGVQD (reference sequence). The CDR3 contains 10 residues. DNA for the CDR3: TGCGGGGGAGGGATAGACGAGCAGTACTTC. Translating gives CGGGIDEQYF.

The chain uses TRBV19 and TRBJ1-1; D not resolved. The length of the CDR3 is 14 residues. V lost 2 bases, J lost 1 base, and 8 bases lay in between. Germline V gives CDR1 LNHDA, CDR2 SQIVND (reference sequence). The CDR3 loop reads CASSIWLTNTEAFF. The CDR3 bases are TGTGCCAGTAGTATATGGCTTACGAACACTGAAGCTTTCTTT.

CDR3 residues: CASSLSTGGGNQPQHF. Here the CDR3 DNA reads TGTGCCAGCAGTTTATCTACCGGGGGCGGTAATCAGCCCCAGCATTTT. V and J are TRBV28 and TRBJ1-5, with a weak D call TRBD1 (6 bases). From germline, CDR1 is MDHEN and CDR2 SYDVKM. The CDR3 has 16 amino acids. V was pared by 1 base and J by 4 bases, with 14 bases between.

The chain is built from TRBV6-5 and TRBJ1-1, with a tentative D call TRBD1 (5 bases). Trimming left V 4 bases short and J 5 bases short, with 11 bases between. The germline V gene has CDR1 MNHEY and CDR2 SVGAGI. This CDR3 is built from 13 residues. CDR3 coding DNA: TGTGCCAGCAGTTTCCCGGGGCGAACTGAAGCTTTCTTT. As protein: CASSFPGRTEAFF.

The V call is TRBV10-3, the J call TRBJ2-2; 11 positions match TRBD1. Germline CDR1 reads ENHRY; CDR2 reads SYGVKD. After removal of 3 bases from V and 4 bases from J, the junction contained 7 bases not matched to a gene. The CDR3 has 17 amino acids. Here the CDR3 reads CAISDLDRGPSTGELFF. DNA of the CDR3: TGTGCCATCAGTGATCTGGACAGGGGGCCAAGCACCGGGGAGCTGTTTTTT.

The chain has TRBV6-5 and TRBJ2-7; 10 bases fit TRBD1. The junction had 4 bases not matched to a gene; V was cut back by 0 bases and J by 2 bases. There are 16 residues in the CDR3. From germline, CDR1 is MNHEY and CDR2 SVGAGI. The CDR3 reads CASSYSGGTGAYEQYF. The CDR3 DNA reads as TGTGCCAGCAGTTACTCGGGGGGGACAGGGGCCTACGAGCAGTACTTC.

The chain carries TRBV5-8 and TRBJ1-2; the D gene is possibly TRBD1 (5 bases). V lost 0 bases and J 8 bases, leaving 14 bases between the germline ends. Germline CDR1 and CDR2: SGHTS and YDEGEE. This CDR3 has 14 residues. The CDR3 loop is CASSLGGLRVGYTF. The CDR3 nucleotides read TGTGCCAGCAGCTTGGGGGGCCTGAGGGTCGGCTACACCTTC.

The count of this clone is one. Here the CDR3 DNA reads TGTGCCAGCAGCTTAGGAAGGCGGGGGGGGAATGAGCAGTTCTTC. Translated: CASSLGRRGGNEQFF. This chain joins TRBV7-8 and TRBJ2-1; 9 bases fit TRBD2. Germline V gene sequence: CDR1 SGHVS, CDR2 FQNEAQ. CDR3 length: 15 amino acids. Trimming took 1 base from V and 7 from J; bases not matched to a gene: 5.

The CDR3 region has the DNA TGTGCCAGCAGCTTAGAGACAGGGGGTTACTACGAGCAGTACTTC. It yields the protein CASSLETGGYYEQYF. The rearrangement links TRBV11-3 to TRBJ2-7, with 9 bases identical to TRBD1. V dropped 0 bases and J dropped 3; count of bases not matched to a gene: 3. The CDR3 runs to 15 residues. From germline, CDR1 is SGHNT and CDR2 YENEEA. The full variable domain, with the rest looked up from reference TRBV11-3 and TRBJ2-7, is EAGVVQSPRYKIIEKKQPVAFWCNPISGHNTLYWYLQNLGQGPELLIRYENEEAVDDSQLPKDRFSAERLKGVDSTLKIQPAELGDSAVYLCASSLETGGYYEQYFGPGTRLTVT.

The rearrangement links TRBV10-3 to TRBJ1-2; no definite D call. Germline V gives CDR1 ENHRY, CDR2 SYGVKD. CDR3 length: 14 amino acids. The V and J ends lost 0 bases and 3 bases respectively, with 8 bases between them. The CDR3 DNA follows: TGTGCCATCAGTGAGTCCTCGGAACACTATGGCTACACCTTC. Its protein product is CAISESSEHYGYTF.

This chain uses TRBV7-2 with TRBJ2-5; D unresolved. The CDR3 has 11 amino acids. Trimming cost V 8 bases and J 5 bases, with 9 bases left between them. CDR1 and CDR2 from the germline V gene are SGHTA and FQGNSA. In DNA form, the CDR3 reads TGTGCCAGCGCCCGGGCGGAGACCCAGTACTTC. Translation gives CASARAETQYF.

V gene TRBV25-1 combines with J gene TRBJ2-3; no clear D gene. The CDR3 is 13 residues long. Germline CDR1 is MGHDK and CDR2 is SYGVNS. The ends were cut back, 8 bases at V and 2 bases at J, with 11 bases in the middle. The CDR3 sequence is CASVDRITDTQYF. The CDR3 DNA sequence: TGTGCCAGCGTCGACCGGATCACAGATACGCAGTATTTT.

This chain uses TRBV4-1 with TRBJ2-5, with D possibly matching TRBD1 (6 bases). This CDR3 region has 17 residues. Germline CDR1 MGHRA, CDR2 YSYEKL. Trimming shortened V by 1 base and J by 6 bases, and 21 bases separated the two germline ends. The CDR3 here is CASSQGPKQQGVKTQYF. CDR3 bases: TGCGCCAGCAGCCAAGGTCCCAAGCAACAGGGTGTTAAGACCCAGTACTTC.

The chain combines TRBV19 with TRBJ1-5; D might be TRBD1 (5 bases). Trimming left V 5 bases short and J 4 bases short, with 15 bases between. CDR3 length: 15 residues. Germline V gene sequence: CDR1 LNHDA, CDR2 SQIVND (reference sequence). The CDR3 DNA reads TGTGCCAGTAGTCGTCTAGGGGACGGAAATCAGCCCCAGCATTTT. It specifies CASSRLGDGNQPQHF.

The rearrangement joins TRBV4-3 to TRBJ1-2, with no clear D. Trimming cost V 0 bases and J 4 bases, with 6 bases left between them. The CDR3 totals 13 residues. Per germline, CDR1 LGHNA and CDR2 YSLEER. CDR3 in DNA: TGCGCCAGCAGCCAAGACAATCTCTATGGCTACACCTTC. Protein sequence: CASSQDNLYGYTF.

The chain employs TRBV5-1 and TRBJ1-2; D not resolved. V lost 4 bases to trimming and J lost 6 bases, with 16 bases between them. The CDR3 has 14 amino acids. CDR1 and CDR2 from the germline V gene are SGHRS and YFSETQ. CDR3 amino acids: CASSHDLHSDGYTF. CDR3 DNA sequence: TGCGCCAGCAGCCATGATCTCCATTCCGATGGCTACACCTTC.

The chain recombines TRBV5-1 with TRBJ2-1; 9 bases match TRBD1. The V segment lost 4 bases and the J segment 6 bases; nucleotides outside the gene matches: 5. The germline V gene encodes CDR1 SGHRS and CDR2 YFSETQ. The CDR3 sequence is 14 residues long. CDR3 in DNA: TGCGCCAGCAGCCCAAAGGACAGGGGCAATGAGCAGTTCTTC. Translation: CASSPKDRGNEQFF.

The V call is TRBV20-1, the J call TRBJ2-3, with no clear D. Germline CDR1 DFQATT, CDR2 SNEGSKA (reference sequence). V lost 5 bases and J lost 6, with 9 bases in between. The CDR3 length is 11 residues. In nucleotides, the CDR3 is TGCAGTGCTTGGATTCGGGATACGCAGTATTTT. Translating gives CSAWIRDTQYF.

This clone appeared once. This sequence joins TRBV9 and TRBJ2-2, with 8 bases matching TRBD1. Germline values: CDR1 SGDLS, CDR2 YYNGEE. The V segment lost 6 bases and the J segment 2 bases; nucleotides outside the gene matches: 18. The CDR3 loop spans 19 amino acids. This CDR3 reads CASTSRPIPGQENTGELFF. CDR3 nucleotides: TGTGCCAGCACCTCGCGGCCAATACCGGGACAGGAAAACACCGGGGAGCTGTTTTTT.

The J gene is TRBJ1-3, the V gene TRBV13; the D is unclear. V gave up 5 bases and J gave up 0 bases, with 14 bases separating them. In germline, CDR1 is PRHDT, CDR2 FYEKMQ (reference sequence). The CDR3 runs to 16 residues. The CDR3 sequence: CASSPVGVLSGNTIYF. The DNA for the CDR3 is TGTGCCAGCAGCCCGGTGGGAGTGCTCTCTGGAAACACCATATATTTT.

The V call is TRBV10-3, the J call TRBJ1-4, with D unclear. Trimming removed 8 bases from V and 2 bases from J, with 9 bases in between. CDR1 and CDR2 from the germline V gene are ENHRY and SYGVKD. The CDR3 spans 13 residues. As DNA, the CDR3 is TGTGCCATCGGAACAGACACTAATGAAAAACTGTTTTTT. Protein product: CAIGTDTNEKLFF.

This clone was seen only once. The chain links TRBV9 to TRBJ2-5, with a weak D call TRBD2 (5 bases). Trimming cost V 0 bases and J 6 bases, with 12 bases left between them. This CDR3 has 14 residues. Germline values: CDR1 SGDLS, CDR2 YYNGEE. In nucleotides, the CDR3 is TGTGCCAGCAGCGTAGACGGGTCGGGGAAGACCCAGTACTTC. As protein: CASSVDGSGKTQYF.

The chain is built from TRBV30 and TRBJ2-7; 10 nucleotides match TRBD1. The CDR3 is 14 residues long. Germline V gives CDR1 GTSNPN, CDR2 SVGIG (reference sequence). The ends lost 3 bases at V and 2 bases at J; junction bases unmatched: 4. CDR3 coding DNA: TGTGCCTGGAGAATTGGGACAGGGGCCTACGAGCAGTACTTC. It translates to CAWRIGTGAYEQYF.

J is TRBJ1-1 and V is TRBV7-3; unclear D gene. Trimming left V 3 bases short and J 5 bases short, with 7 bases between. Germline loops: CDR1 SGHTA, CDR2 FQGTGA. The CDR3 is made up of 12 amino acids. The CDR3 bases are TGTGCCAGCAGCTTGTACCGAACTGAAGCTTTCTTT. It encodes CASSLYRTEAFF.

The V gene is TRBV27, the J gene TRBJ1-1; D is uncertain. The CDR3 spans 16 residues. The germline V and J ends were trimmed by 1 base and 1 base, with 13 bases remaining between them. The germline gives CDR1 MNHEY, CDR2 SMNVEV (reference sequence). The CDR3 DNA reads TGTGCCAGCAGTTTATTGGAGGGTGCGGGGAACACTGAAGCTTTCTTT. This encodes CASSLLEGAGNTEAFF.

The chain links TRBV30 to TRBJ1-5; the D is unclear. The ends were cut back, 2 bases at V and 5 bases at J, with 10 bases in the middle. The germline V gene encodes CDR1 GTSNPN and CDR2 SVGIG (reference sequence). The CDR3 loop spans 13 amino acids. CDR3: CAWSSGGDQPQHF. CDR3 DNA: TGTGCCTGGAGTTCTGGTGGGGATCAGCCCCAGCATTTT.

This clone was detected only once. The chain is built from TRBV5-1 and TRBJ2-3; D remains ambiguous. V was trimmed by 0 bases and J by 4 bases, leaving 9 bases between them. Germline lookup yields CDR1 SGHRS and CDR2 YFSETQ. This CDR3 spans 14 amino acids. The CDR3 DNA reads as TGCGCCAGCAGCTTGGAGGGTAATGCAGATACGCAGTATTTT. This gives the protein CASSLEGNADTQYF.

The gene calls are TRBV28 and TRBJ1-2, with a possible D match to TRBD1 (6 bases). V lost 3 bases and J 5 bases, leaving 28 bases between the germline ends. CDR1 is MDHEN, CDR2 SYDVKM, per germline. This CDR3 has 19 amino acids. CDR3 loop: CASSFGRPNREIPAYGYTF. The CDR3 bases are TGTGCCAGCAGTTTTGGCCGTCCGAACAGGGAGATCCCCGCTTATGGCTACACCTTC.

The chain carries TRBV30 and TRBJ1-5, with D unclear. Trimming removed 3 bases from V and 0 bases from J, with 9 bases in between. This CDR3 contains 14 residues. CDR1 is GTSNPN and CDR2 is SVGIG in the germline V gene (reference sequence). The CDR3, as DNA: TGTGCCTGGAGCGGAGACACTAGCAATCAGCCCCAGCATTTT. Translated: CAWSGDTSNQPQHF.

This sequence joins TRBV30 and TRBJ2-3, with no clear D. Per the germline V gene, CDR1 is GTSNPN and CDR2 is SVGIG (reference sequence). This CDR3 spans 13 amino acids. V was trimmed by 2 bases and J by 1 base, leaving 7 bases between them. The CDR3 DNA is TGTGCCTGGAGTTTCCAGGGCACAGATACGCAGTATTTT. Translated, it gives CAWSFQGTDTQYF. The full variable domain, in which reference TRBV30 and TRBJ2-3 provide the parts outside the CDR3, is SQTIHQWPATLVQPVGSPLSLECTVEGTSNPNLYWYRQAAGRGLQLLFYSVGIGQISSEVPQNLSASRPQDRQFILSSKKLLLSDSGFYLCAWSFQGTDTQYFGPGTRLTVL.